The T cell receptor (beta chain) described here comes from a study of ipilimumab plus nivolumab after autologous stem cell transplantation. Whole-study context: The DLBCL cohort had primary refractory and relapsed disease, with 18-month progression-free survival of roughly 86% and 30%.

V dropped 4 bases and J dropped 4 bases, with 8 bases sitting between them. The CDR3 spans 12 residues. Germline V gene lookup returns CDR1 PRHDT and CDR2 FYEKMQ (reference sequence). Libraries were prepared by immunoSEQ multiplex PCR; TCRdb keeps only in-frame clonotypes and omits some of them. The table includes 15,000 or so clones, roughly four fifths detected once. Starting 14 to 28 days after autologous transplant, ipilimumab 1 mg/kg was given. Patients got 3 mg/kg IV nivolumab weeks 1, 4, 7, 10, then biweekly through week 26. The sequence came from a male donor with diffuse large B-cell lymphoma. The sample in question was PBMCs, obtained in a trial of ipilimumab plus nivolumab as post-transplant consolidation. V usage is TRBV13 and J usage is TRBJ2-7, with a possible D match to TRBD1 (6 bases). CDR3 amino acids: CASSSTGYEQYF. The DNA for the CDR3 is TGTGCCAGCAGCTCGACAGGTTACGAGCAGTACTTC.